This TCR beta chain emerged from a study of T cells in Graves' hyperthyroidism and ophthalmopathy. The overall study: Peripheral blood was collected at initial diagnosis, before any treatment. Whole-study results and caveats: Ophthalmopathy could be told apart from stable hyperthyroidism with a 13 V-J model.

The CDR3 regions of TCR beta were amplified from RNA transcripts. A set of HTBI primers served as the primers for a first-round RT-PCR of the TCR CDR3. TCRdb re-called the multiplex PCR reads with MiXCR, one entry per CDR3 protein. The table shows about 380,000 distinct CDR3 sequences, with around 20% occurring only once. This clonotype has more than one count but fewer than ten. Its antigen is not known. The CDR3 runs 15 residues. V was shortened by 0 bases and J by 4 bases, with 9 bases between the two germline ends. Per the germline V gene, CDR1 is MNHEY and CDR2 is SMNVEV (reference sequence). Ophthalmopathy patients had moderate-to-severe active disease, CAS ≥3, NOSPECS ≥4, and disease duration under 3 months. Each 10 ml fresh peripheral blood draw supplied the PBMCs.

The specimen was blood. The J gene is TRBJ1-4, the V gene TRBV27; D perhaps matches TRBD1 (6 bases). The TCR was taken from a man aged 18 to 30 with Graves' ophthalmopathy. CDR3 DNA: TGTGCCAGCAGTTTATCGGGACAAGTTAATGAAAAACTGTTTTTT. Its protein product is CASSLSGQVNEKLFF.